The clone carrying this TCR beta chain was recorded many times. Its antigen is unidentified. This sample is drawn from a study of T cells in Graves' hyperthyroidism and ophthalmopathy. Study in general: Any treatment followed the collection of peripheral blood at initial diagnosis.

TCR beta CDR3 sequences were amplified from RNA transcripts. HTBI primers were used for first-round RT-PCR of the TCR CDR3. TCRdb ran MiXCR on the multiplex PCR reads and lists one entry per CDR3 protein. Of hundreds of thousands of distinct CDR3 sequences listed, around 22% are singletons. Points from the study as a whole: Appearing also in blood were most of the thyroid clonotypes expanded above 0.001. Ophthalmopathy got predicted by the model a median around 6.8 months before its onset.

The sequenced sample consisted of blood. The clonotype comes from a woman between 25 and 40 years old with Graves' ophthalmopathy.

CDR3 residues: CASSLPGLAETQYF. As DNA, the CDR3 is TGTGCCAGTAGTCTCCCGGGACTAGCAGAGACCCAGTACTTC. The chain combines TRBV19 with TRBJ2-5; 9 positions agree with TRBD2. The CDR3 has 14 residues. V was clipped by 5 bases and J by 4 bases; unmatched bases: 5. The V gene's germline CDR1 is LNHDA and CDR2 SQIVND (reference sequence).